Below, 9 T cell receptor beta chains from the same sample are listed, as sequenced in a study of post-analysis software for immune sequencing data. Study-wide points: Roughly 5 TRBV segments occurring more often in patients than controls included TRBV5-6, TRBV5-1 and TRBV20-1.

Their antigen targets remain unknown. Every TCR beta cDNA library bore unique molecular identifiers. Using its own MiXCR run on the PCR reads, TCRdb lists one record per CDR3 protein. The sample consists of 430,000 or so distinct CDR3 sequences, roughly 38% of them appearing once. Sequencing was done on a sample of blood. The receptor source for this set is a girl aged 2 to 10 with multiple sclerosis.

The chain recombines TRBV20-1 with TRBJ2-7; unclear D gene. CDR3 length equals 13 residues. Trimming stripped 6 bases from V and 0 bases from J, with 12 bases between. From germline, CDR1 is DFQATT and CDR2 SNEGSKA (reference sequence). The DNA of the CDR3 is TGCAGTGCCGAATCCTCCTTCTCCTACGAGCAGTACTTC. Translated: CSAESSFSYEQYF.

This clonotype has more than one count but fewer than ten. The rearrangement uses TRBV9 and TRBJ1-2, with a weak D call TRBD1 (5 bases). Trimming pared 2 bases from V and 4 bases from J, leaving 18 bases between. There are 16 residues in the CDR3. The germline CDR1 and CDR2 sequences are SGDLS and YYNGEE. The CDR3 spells CASSVDGRDWSYGYTF. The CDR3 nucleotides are TGTGCCAGCAGCGTCGATGGGAGGGACTGGAGCTATGGCTACACCTTC.

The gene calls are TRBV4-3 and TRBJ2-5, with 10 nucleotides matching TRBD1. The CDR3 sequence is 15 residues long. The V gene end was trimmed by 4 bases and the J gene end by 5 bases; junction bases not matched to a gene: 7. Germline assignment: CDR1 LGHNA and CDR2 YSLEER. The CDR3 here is CASSLGTGEGETQYF. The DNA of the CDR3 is TGCGCCAGCAGCCTCGGGACAGGGGAAGGGGAGACCCAGTACTTC.

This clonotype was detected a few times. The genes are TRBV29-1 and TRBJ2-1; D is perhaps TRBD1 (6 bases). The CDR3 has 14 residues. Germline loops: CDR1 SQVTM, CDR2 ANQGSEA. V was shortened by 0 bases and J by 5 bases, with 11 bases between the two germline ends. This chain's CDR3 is CSVEDGTQNNEQFF. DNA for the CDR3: TGCAGCGTTGAAGACGGGACACAAAACAATGAGCAGTTCTTC.

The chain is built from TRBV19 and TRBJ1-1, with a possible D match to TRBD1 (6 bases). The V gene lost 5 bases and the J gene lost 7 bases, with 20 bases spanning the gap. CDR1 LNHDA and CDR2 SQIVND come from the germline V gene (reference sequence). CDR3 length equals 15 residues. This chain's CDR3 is CASSVGGTGSVEAFF. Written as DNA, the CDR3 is TGTGCCAGTAGTGTGGGAGGAACAGGGTCTGTTGAAGCTTTCTTT.

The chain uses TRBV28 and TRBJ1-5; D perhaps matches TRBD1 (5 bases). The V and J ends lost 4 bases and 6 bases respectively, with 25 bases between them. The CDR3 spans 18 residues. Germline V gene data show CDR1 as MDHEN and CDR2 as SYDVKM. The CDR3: CASSSGGMWGSRPQPQHF. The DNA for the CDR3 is TGTGCCAGCAGTTCCGGCGGAATGTGGGGGTCCCGTCCTCAGCCCCAGCATTTT.

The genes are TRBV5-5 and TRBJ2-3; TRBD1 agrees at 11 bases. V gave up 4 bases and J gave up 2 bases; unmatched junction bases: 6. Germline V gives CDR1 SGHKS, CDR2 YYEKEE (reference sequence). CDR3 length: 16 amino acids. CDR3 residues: CASSNPGQGVTDTQYF. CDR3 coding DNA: TGTGCCAGCAGCAACCCGGGACAGGGGGTCACAGATACGCAGTATTTT.

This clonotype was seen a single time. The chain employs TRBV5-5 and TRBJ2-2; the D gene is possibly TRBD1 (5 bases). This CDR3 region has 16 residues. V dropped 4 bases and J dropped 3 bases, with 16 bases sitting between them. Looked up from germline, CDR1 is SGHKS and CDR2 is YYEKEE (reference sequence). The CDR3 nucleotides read TGTGCCAGCAGCCTGCCGGGCAGGGTGGACACCGGGGAGCTGTTTTTT. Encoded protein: CASSLPGRVDTGELFF.

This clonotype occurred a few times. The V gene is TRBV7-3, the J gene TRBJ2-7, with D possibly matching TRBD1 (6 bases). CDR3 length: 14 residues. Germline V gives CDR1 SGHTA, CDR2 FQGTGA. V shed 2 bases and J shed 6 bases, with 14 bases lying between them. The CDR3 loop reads CASSLGVQGGEQYF. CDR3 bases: TGTGCCAGCAGCTTAGGGGTACAGGGTGGCGAGCAGTACTTC.